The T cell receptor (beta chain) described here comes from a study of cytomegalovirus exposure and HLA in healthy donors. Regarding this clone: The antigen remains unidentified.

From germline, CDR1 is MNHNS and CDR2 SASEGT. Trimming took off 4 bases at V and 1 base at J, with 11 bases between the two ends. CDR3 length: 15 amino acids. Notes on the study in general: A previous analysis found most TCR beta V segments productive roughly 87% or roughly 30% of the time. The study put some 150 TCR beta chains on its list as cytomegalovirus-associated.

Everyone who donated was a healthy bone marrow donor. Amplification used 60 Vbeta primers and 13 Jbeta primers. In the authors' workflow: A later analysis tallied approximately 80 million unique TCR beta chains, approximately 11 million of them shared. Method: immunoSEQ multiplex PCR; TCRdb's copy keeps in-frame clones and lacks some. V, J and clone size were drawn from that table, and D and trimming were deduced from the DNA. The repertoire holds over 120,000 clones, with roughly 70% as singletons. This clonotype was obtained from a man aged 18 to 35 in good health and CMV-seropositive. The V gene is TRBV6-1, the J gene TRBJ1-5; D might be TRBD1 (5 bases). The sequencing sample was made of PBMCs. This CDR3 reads CASSVQGRSNQPQHF. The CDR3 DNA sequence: TGTGCCAGCAGTGTCCAGGGCAGAAGCAATCAGCCCCAGCATTTT.